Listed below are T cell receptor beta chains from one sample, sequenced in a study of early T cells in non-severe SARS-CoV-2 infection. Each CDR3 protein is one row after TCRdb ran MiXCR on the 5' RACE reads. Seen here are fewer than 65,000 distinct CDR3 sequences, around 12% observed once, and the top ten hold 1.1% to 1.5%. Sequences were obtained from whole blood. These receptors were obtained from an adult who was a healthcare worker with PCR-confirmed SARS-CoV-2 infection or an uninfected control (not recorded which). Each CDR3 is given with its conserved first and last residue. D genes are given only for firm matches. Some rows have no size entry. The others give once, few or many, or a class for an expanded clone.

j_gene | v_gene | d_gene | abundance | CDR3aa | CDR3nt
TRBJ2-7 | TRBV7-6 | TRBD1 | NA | CASSLRQGRNEQYF | TGTGCCAGCAGCCTCCGACAGGGACGGAACGAGCAGTACTTC
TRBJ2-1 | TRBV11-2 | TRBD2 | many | CASSFSGGHRNEQFF | TGTGCCAGCAGCTTTAGCGGGGGCCACCGGAATGAGCAGTTCTTC
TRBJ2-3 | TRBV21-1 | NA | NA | CASSKCRRGSTDTQYF | TGTGCCAGCAGCAAGTGTCGGCGGGGGAGCACAGATACGCAGTATTTT
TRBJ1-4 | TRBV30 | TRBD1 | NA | CACQGQGVTNEKLFF | TGTGCCTGCCAGGGACAGGGGGTGACTAATGAAAAACTGTTTTTT
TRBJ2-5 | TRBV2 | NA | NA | CASSPLRGETQYF | TGTGCCAGCAGCCCCTTGCGAGGGGAGACCCAGTACTTC
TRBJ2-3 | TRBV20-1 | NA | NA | CSAPLRGATQYF | TGCAGTGCCCCCCTCCGGGGGGCTACGCAGTATTTT
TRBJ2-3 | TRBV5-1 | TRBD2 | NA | CASSLRLAQTLTDTQYF | TGCGCCAGCAGCCTCAGACTAGCCCAAACTCTCACAGATACGCAGTATTTT
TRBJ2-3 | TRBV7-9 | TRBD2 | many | CASSLGTSGTDTQYF | TGTGCCAGCAGCCTCGGGACTAGCGGCACAGATACGCAGTATTTT
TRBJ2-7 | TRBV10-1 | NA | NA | CASSEEGRSNYEQYF | TGCGCCAGCAGTGAGGAGGGCAGGTCCAACTACGAGCAGTACTTC
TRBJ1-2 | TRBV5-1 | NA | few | CASSFGGEDYGYTF | TGCGCCAGCAGCTTTGGGGGCGAGGACTATGGCTACACCTTC
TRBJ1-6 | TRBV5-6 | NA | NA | CASSLAGSGALHF | TGTGCCAGCAGCTTGGCTGGGTCCGGAGCGCTCCACTTT
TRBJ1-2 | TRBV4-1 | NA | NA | CASSQQEPNYGYTF | TGCGCCAGCAGCCAACAGGAGCCCAACTATGGCTACACCTTC
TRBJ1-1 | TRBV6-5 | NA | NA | CASKGQTNTEAFF | TGTGCCAGCAAAGGTCAGACGAACACTGAAGCTTTCTTT
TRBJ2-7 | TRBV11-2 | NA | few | CASSLGAGAGEQYF | TGTGCCAGCAGCTTAGGGGCAGGGGCCGGGGAGCAGTACTTC
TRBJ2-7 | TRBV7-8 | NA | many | CASSLRVAYEQYF | TGTGCCAGCAGCTTACGGGTGGCCTACGAGCAGTACTTC